This T cell receptor beta chain is drawn from a study of T cell responses to AZD1222 COVID-19 vaccine (dated by TCRdb to about 2021). Describing the broader study: AZD1222 recipients with second doses at about 4 weeks or about 12 weeks were pooled, because spike-specific TCR depth and breadth did not differ between schedules. Trial participants were enrolled into age subgroups of 18-55, 56-69 and 70-plus years, which contained 148, 28 and 57 TCR-sequenced participants, respectively. A total of approximately 230 trial participants underwent TCR sequencing, of whom some 210 received two doses of AZD1222 and about 25 received two doses of the MenACWY control vaccine. Broader findings and caveats from the paper: Reportedly, almost half of the unique spike-specific TCRs recognized epitopes lying outside the regions that are mutated in the B.1.351 and B.1.1.7 variants. Because no day 14 peak-response samples were available, repertoires were characterized only after the peak T cell response. The 56-69-year group was small, and its depth increase did not reach significance, likely because of low power. Vaccine-associated CD4 TCRs spanned the whole spike protein, with dominant responses in regions 160-218 and 743-854. Conclusions about previously exposed vaccinees are limited because only six or seven AZD1222 recipients were SARS-CoV-2 seropositive at baseline. Participants were mostly white British, with more females than males. The authors suggested clonal diversity may have been underestimated. After two AZD1222 doses, spike-specific TCR breadth and depth were significantly higher than at day 0 and than in MenACWY recipients.

Including the terminal cysteine and phenylalanine, the CDR3 comprises 14 residues. The entry retains the CDR3 DNA only, 42 bases that are in frame from base 1. Germline trimming: 4 bases from V, 7 bases from J; junction bases outside gene matches: 8. Looking up the germline V gene yields CDR1 SGHRS and CDR2 YFSETQ. Sample time point, as interpreted from the label and publication: baseline before first vaccination. Samples from vaccinated people were obtained from the UK trials COV001 and COV002, which included a single-blind randomized controlled phase 2/3 trial of AZD1222 (ChAdOx1 nCoV-19) in healthy adults. For TCRbeta chain sequencing, PBMC samples from trial participants were taken at day 0 and at day 28 after the second dose. Regarding this clone: Its antigen is not yet known. No much larger clone is present one base from it, and per-base qualities are unavailable.

The CDR3 regions of human TCRbeta chains were subjected to immunosequencing. The paper's data handling went like this. TCRs in the repertoires were matched against a reference library of SARS-CoV-2-specific TCRs that had been generated with the MIRA antigen-specificity platform. Breadth was defined as the fraction of unique TCRs that were SARS-CoV-2-associated. Depth was defined as the fraction of total T cells that were SARS-CoV-2-associated. Each spike-specific TCR was assigned to its reactive spike region and to a CD4 or CD8 class using the MIRA data. Log10-transformed breadth and depth values were compared by one-way ANOVA with Sidak's multiple comparisons tests. Imported from immuneACCESS, the table was reduced by TCRdb to in-frame sequences with V and J called. These copies leave out some clones; in studies compared against another copy, an unresolved V gene accounts for under half, and the cause of the remainder is not known. D and trimming come from the DNA, and the V and J calls and clone size come from that table. Present in this sample are roughly 100,000 clones, around 90% of which were seen just once. The ten largest clones add up to about 9.7% of the sample.

The TCR was taken from an adult in good health. The sequencing used peripheral blood, collected on day 0 of AZD1222 vaccination. The chain couples TRBV5-1 to TRBJ1-2; 9 junctional bases match TRBD1. Read as DNA, the sequence is TGCGCCAGCAGCGTTCCGGGACAGGGACCTGGCTACACCTTC. Its protein reads: CASSVPGQGPGYTF.